This entry concerns a single TCR beta chain. There is no known antigen for this receptor. No clone much larger than this one lies a single base away; base qualities are absent. The junction shows trimming of 5 bases on V and 6 bases on J, and the gene matches do not reach 5 bases of it. The CDR3 spans 13 residues, from the cysteine through the phenylalanine. Only the CDR3 portion is preserved as DNA: 39 bases, with reading frame beginning at the first base. This record comes from a study of control samples from healthy donors and cancer patients (TCRdb year 2020). The method behind the library was the immunoSEQ multiplex PCR assay. Sourced from immuneACCESS, this table was stored by TCRdb with only in-frame sequences that have V and J called. A share of the clones is absent; for the studies checked, an unresolved V gene accounts for under half, and the remainder has no known explanation. The sample contains under 90,000 clones, almost 95% of them found a single time. The ten top clones hold 5.8% of the sample.

Material: blood. The V and J genes are TRBV12-3 or TRBV12-4 and TRBJ1-2, with 8 bases aligning to TRBD1. The sequence came from a woman aged 55-70 years in good health. The DNA reads as follows: TGTGCCAGCAGTCCCAGGGGGCTGAATGGCTACACCTTC. The resulting protein is CASSPRGLNGYTF.